This T cell receptor (beta chain) was observed in a study of blood T cells in healthy people across ages. Study-wide findings and caveats: Strong correlation existed between TCR beta diversity and naive T cell percentage.

The donors, aged roughly 6 to 100, were healthy Caucasians from Russia. The second PCR ran roughly 6 to 11 cycles with a sample-barcoded 5' primer and J-beta primers. From each sample, at least 2.5 million paired-end reads containing CDR3 were obtained. TCRdb redid the calling of the 5' RACE reads with MiXCR, one entry per CDR3 protein. The data hold about 600,000 distinct CDR3 sequences, with 45% to 55% observed a single time. In regard to this clonotype: Its antigen is not known.

This receptor was taken from an elderly man in good health. The sequenced sample consisted of blood.

The CDR3 reads CASSQDLASAQQFF. CDR3 DNA: TGCGCCAGCAGCCAAGATCTAGCCTCGGCGCAGCAGTTCTTC. The genes are TRBV4-3 and TRBJ2-1; tentatively, D is TRBD2 (5 bases). V was cut by 0 bases and J by 11 bases, with 14 bases left in between. From germline, CDR1 is LGHNA and CDR2 YSLEER. The CDR3 has 14 amino acids.